The rows below give T cell receptor beta chains drawn from one sample of a study of T-cell reconstitution after alpha-beta-depleted transplantation in children. Using its own MiXCR run on the PCR reads, TCRdb lists one record per CDR3 protein. Of about 310,000 distinct CDR3 sequences in the sample, around 25% were seen once. The sample was PBMCs, mostly from graft donor cells, taken 180 days after TCRalphabeta/CD19-depleted stem cell transplant. These receptors all come from a male patient younger than 18 who had a stem cell transplant for acute lymphoblastic leukemia, so the T cells may come from the graft donor. Both conserved end residues are part of each CDR3. Each record gives: J gene, V gene, D gene, clone size, CDR3 protein, CDR3 DNA. D genes are given only for firm matches. Clone sizes are given selectively: once, few, many, or a class where the clone is expanded.

J: TRBJ1-2
V: TRBV20-1
D: .
size: .
CDR3: CSARDHTWRDYTF
DNA: TGCAGTGCTAGAGATCATACGTGGCGGGACTACACCTTC

J: TRBJ1-2
V: TRBV6-5
D: .
size: .
CDR3: CASSYSKWDYGYTF
DNA: TGTGCCAGCAGTTACTCGAAATGGGATTATGGCTACACCTTC

J: TRBJ2-1
V: TRBV6-8
D: TRBD2
size: .
CDR3: CAKLAGGPNEQFF
DNA: TGTGCCAAACTAGCGGGAGGGCCCAATGAGCAGTTCTTC

J: TRBJ2-7
V: TRBV6-4
D: .
size: .
CDR3: CASSDSTNCLRGPYEQYF
DNA: TGTGCCAGCAGTGACTCGACGAATTGCCTAAGGGGACCCTACGAGCAGTACTTC

J: TRBJ1-2
V: TRBV5-1
D: TRBD1
size: .
CDR3: CASSLAGRGLYGYTF
DNA: TGCGCCAGCAGCTTGGCCGGCAGGGGGCTTTATGGCTACACCTTC

J: TRBJ2-3
V: TRBV29-1
D: TRBD1
size: few
CDR3: CSVPGQGFSDTQYF
DNA: TGCAGCGTACCGGGACAGGGGTTTTCAGATACGCAGTATTTT

J: TRBJ1-6
V: TRBV20-1
D: .
size: .
CDR3: CSAREDTNSPLHF
DNA: TGCAGTGCGAGGGAGGACACGAATTCACCCCTCCACTTT

J: TRBJ1-5
V: TRBV18
D: .
size: .
CDR3: CASSPALMGQPQHF
DNA: TGTGCCAGCTCACCCGCCCTAATGGGTCAGCCCCAGCATTTT

J: TRBJ2-3
V: TRBV24-1
D: .
size: .
CDR3: CATSDFRGSSTDTQYF
DNA: TGTGCCACCAGTGATTTCCGGGGGTCTAGCACAGATACGCAGTATTTT

J: TRBJ2-3
V: TRBV10-3
D: TRBD2
size: few
CDR3: CAISEREVDTQYF
DNA: TGTGCCATCAGTGAACGGGAGGTAGATACGCAGTATTTT

J: TRBJ1-2
V: TRBV3-1
D: .
size: few
CDR3: CASSQGAGVGYGYTF
DNA: TGTGCCAGCAGCCAAGGCGCAGGAGTGGGTTATGGCTACACCTTC

J: TRBJ2-7
V: TRBV18
D: .
size: .
CDR3: CASSLRDTMHGQYF
DNA: TGTGCCAGCTCACTCCGGGACACCATGCACGGGCAGTACTTC

J: TRBJ2-7
V: TRBV6-2/TRBV6-3
D: TRBD2
size: .
CDR3: CASSYSMLGLVLYEQYF
DNA: TGTGCCAGCAGTTACTCGATGTTGGGACTAGTACTCTACGAGCAGTACTTC

J: TRBJ2-2
V: TRBV5-6
D: .
size: .
CDR3: CASSFFIRGTNTRELFF
DNA: TGTGCCAGCAGCTTTTTTATTCGGGGTACGAACACCAGGGAGCTGTTTTTT

J: TRBJ2-1
V: TRBV5-1
D: .
size: few
CDR3: CASKGLTTRNEQFF
DNA: TGCGCCAGCAAAGGCCTTACTACGCGCAATGAGCAGTTCTTC

J: TRBJ1-2
V: TRBV7-8
D: TRBD1
size: .
CDR3: CASSWRQGIGVDYGYTF
DNA: TGTGCCAGCAGCTGGAGACAGGGGATAGGGGTTGACTATGGCTACACCTTC

J: TRBJ2-7
V: TRBV29-1
D: .
size: .
CDR3: CSVGGSFDEQYF
DNA: TGCAGCGTTGGGGGTTCTTTTGACGAGCAGTACTTC

J: TRBJ2-7
V: TRBV6-2/TRBV6-3
D: TRBD2
size: .
CDR3: CASSYRRIAGAYEQYF
DNA: TGTGCCAGCAGTTATCGGAGAATAGCGGGAGCATACGAGCAGTACTTC

J: TRBJ1-4
V: TRBV19
D: TRBD1
size: few
CDR3: CASSEGAVGEKLFF
DNA: TGTGCCAGTAGTGAGGGGGCCGTCGGCGAAAAACTGTTTTTT

J: TRBJ2-2
V: TRBV7-6
D: .
size: .
CDR3: CASSLEPTGPLTTGELFF
DNA: TGTGCCAGCAGCTTGGAACCGACCGGGCCTCTTACCACCGGGGAGCTGTTTTTT

J: TRBJ2-5
V: TRBV20-1
D: .
size: .
CDR3: CSAFRFMNGDWETQYF
DNA: TGCAGTGCTTTCCGGTTTATGAATGGGGACTGGGAGACCCAGTACTTC

J: TRBJ2-5
V: TRBV2
D: .
size: once
CDR3: CASLGLRETQYF
DNA: TGTGCCAGCCTGGGTTTGCGGGAGACCCAGTACTTC

J: TRBJ2-3
V: TRBV5-4
D: .
size: .
CDR3: CASSLFLAEPHTQYF
DNA: TGTGCCAGCAGCTTGTTCCTAGCAGAACCCCACACGCAGTATTTT

J: TRBJ2-1
V: TRBV7-9
D: TRBD2
size: few
CDR3: CASSSKREGLNEQFF
DNA: TGTGCCAGCAGCTCTAAGCGGGAGGGCCTGAATGAGCAGTTCTTC

J: TRBJ1-5
V: TRBV20-1
D: .
size: few
CDR3: CSARQNLNQPQHF
DNA: TGCAGTGCGCGACAGAACCTTAATCAGCCCCAGCATTTT

J: TRBJ2-2
V: TRBV5-1
D: .
size: many
CDR3: CASSLSQGNTGELFF
DNA: TGCGCCAGCAGCTTGAGCCAGGGCAACACCGGGGAGCTGTTTTTT

J: TRBJ2-7
V: TRBV19
D: .
size: few
CDR3: CASSIGDRALSGSEQYF
DNA: TGTGCCAGTAGTATTGGAGACAGGGCCCTTAGCGGATCGGAGCAGTACTTC

J: TRBJ2-2
V: TRBV6-4
D: TRBD2
size: once
CDR3: CATRGGRDGELFF
DNA: TGTGCCACCCGCGGCGGGAGAGACGGGGAGCTGTTTTTT

J: TRBJ2-6
V: TRBV7-3
D: .
size: .
CDR3: CATRGAGANVLTF
DNA: TGTGCCACGAGGGGGGCTGGGGCCAACGTCCTGACTTTC

J: TRBJ2-7
V: TRBV5-1
D: TRBD1
size: many
CDR3: CASRTGVWGSYEQYF
DNA: TGCGCCAGCAGAACAGGGGTCTGGGGCTCCTACGAGCAGTACTTC

J: TRBJ1-5
V: TRBV5-1
D: .
size: few
CDR3: CASSQPGGSRDQPQHF
DNA: TGCGCCAGCAGCCAACCGGGGGGGTCGCGGGATCAGCCCCAGCATTTT

J: TRBJ2-7
V: TRBV11-2
D: TRBD1
size: .
CDR3: CASSLETGAKYEQYF
DNA: TGTGCCAGCAGCTTAGAGACAGGGGCAAAATACGAGCAGTACTTC

J: TRBJ2-2
V: TRBV12-3/TRBV12-4
D: TRBD1
size: few
CDR3: CASSLRQGNTGELFF
DNA: TGTGCCAGCAGTTTAAGACAGGGGAACACCGGGGAGCTGTTTTTT

J: TRBJ2-7
V: TRBV20-1
D: TRBD1
size: .
CDR3: CSARDSDSGQAKDEQYF
DNA: TGCAGTGCTAGAGATTCGGATTCGGGACAGGCTAAGGACGAGCAGTACTTC

J: TRBJ1-2
V: TRBV6-1
D: TRBD1
size: .
CDR3: CASHDRARGYTF
DNA: TGTGCCAGCCACGACAGGGCCAGGGGCTACACCTTC

J: TRBJ1-4
V: TRBV20-1
D: TRBD1
size: .
CDR3: CSATDRDVMTNEKLFF
DNA: TGCAGTGCTACCGACAGGGACGTCATGACTAATGAAAAACTGTTTTTT

J: TRBJ1-1
V: TRBV5-1
D: .
size: few
CDR3: CASSLDGDTEAFF
DNA: TGCGCCAGCAGCTTGGACGGGGACACTGAAGCTTTCTTT

J: TRBJ2-2
V: TRBV5-1
D: .
size: .
CDR3: CAETGLAQNTGELFF
DNA: TGCGCCGAAACCGGGCTAGCGCAGAACACCGGGGAGCTGTTTTTT

J: TRBJ1-2
V: TRBV21-1
D: .
size: .
CDR3: CASSKKGGYTF
DNA: TGTGCCAGCAGCAAGAAAGGTGGCTACACCTTC